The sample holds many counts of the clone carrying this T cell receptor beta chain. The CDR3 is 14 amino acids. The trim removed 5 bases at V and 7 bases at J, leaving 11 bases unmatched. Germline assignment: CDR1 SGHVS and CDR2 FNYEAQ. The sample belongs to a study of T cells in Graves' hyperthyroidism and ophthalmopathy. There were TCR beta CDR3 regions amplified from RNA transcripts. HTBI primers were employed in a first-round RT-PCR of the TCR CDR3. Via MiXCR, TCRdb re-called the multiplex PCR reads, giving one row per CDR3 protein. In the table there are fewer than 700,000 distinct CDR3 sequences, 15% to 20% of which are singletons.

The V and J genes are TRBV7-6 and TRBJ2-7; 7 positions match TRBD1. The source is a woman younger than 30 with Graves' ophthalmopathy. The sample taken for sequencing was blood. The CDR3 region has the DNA TGTGCCAGCAGCCCCTGGACAGGAGTTAGAGAGCAGTACTTC. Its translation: CASSPWTGVREQYF.